The clone carrying this T cell receptor (beta chain) was detected only once. The V gene end was trimmed by 0 bases and the J gene end by 6 bases; junction bases not matched to a gene: 6. This CDR3 has 16 residues. Germline V gene sequence: CDR1 SGHTA, CDR2 FQGNSA. Seattle researchers signed up patients amid active infection and tracked them longitudinally. The data were obtained in a study of blood T cell repertoires in COVID-19. Background on the study: Acute-phase and convalescent COVID-19 samples originated in the United States, Italy and Spain.

As originally analysed: Amplified reference gene primers provided the basis for estimating nucleated cell counts. The repertoire was sequenced with immunoSEQ multiplex PCR; TCRdb's copy has only in-frame clones and lacks some. Clonal size and the V and J genes are those of that table, whereas D and trimming came from the DNA. In the table there are about 250,000 clones, approximately 89% of which are singletons. This sequence was found in a woman aged 25 to 39 with COVID-19, enrolled during active disease. The specimen sequenced was peripheral blood. The chain recombines TRBV7-2 with TRBJ1-5; 9 nucleotides align to TRBD1. CDR3 DNA: TGTGCCAGCAGCTTAGCCGGGACAGGGAGGTCTCAGCCCCAGCATTTT. This translates into CASSLAGTGRSQPQHF.